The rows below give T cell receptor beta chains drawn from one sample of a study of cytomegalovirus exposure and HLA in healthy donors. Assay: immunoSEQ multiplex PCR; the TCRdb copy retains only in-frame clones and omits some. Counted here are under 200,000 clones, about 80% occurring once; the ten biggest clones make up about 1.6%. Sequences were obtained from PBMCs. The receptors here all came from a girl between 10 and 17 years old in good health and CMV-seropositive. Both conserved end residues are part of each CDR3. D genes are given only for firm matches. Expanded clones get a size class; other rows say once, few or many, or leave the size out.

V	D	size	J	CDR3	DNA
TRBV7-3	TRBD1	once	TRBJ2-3	CASSLPGQGTDTQYF	TGTGCCAGCAGCTTACCGGGACAGGGAACAGATACGCAGTATTTT
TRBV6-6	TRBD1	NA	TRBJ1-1	CASKYRGYEAFF	TGTGCCAGCAAATACAGGGGGTATGAAGCTTTCTTT
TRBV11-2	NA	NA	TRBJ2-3	CASRQLASGGTQYF	TGTGCCAGCAGACAACTAGCCAGCGGAGGTACGCAGTATTTT
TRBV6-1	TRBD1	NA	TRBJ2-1	CASSEVFLGTGSSHEQFF	TGTGCCAGCAGTGAAGTCTTTTTGGGGACAGGGTCAAGTCATGAGCAGTTCTTC
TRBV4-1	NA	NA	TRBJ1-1	CASSQDPARGYEAFF	TGCGCCAGCAGCCAAGATCCGGCCAGGGGCTACGAAGCTTTCTTT
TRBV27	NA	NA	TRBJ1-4	CASSSRDTYYEKLFF	TGTGCCAGCAGTTCCCGGGACACATATTATGAAAAACTGTTTTTT
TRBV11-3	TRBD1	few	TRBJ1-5	CASPGQPWEPQHF	TGTGCCAGCCCGGGACAGCCCTGGGAGCCCCAGCATTTT
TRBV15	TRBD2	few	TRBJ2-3	CATSRGRSGLASRTDTQYF	TGTGCCACCAGCAGGGGCCGGTCGGGACTAGCTTCTCGCACAGATACGCAGTATTTT
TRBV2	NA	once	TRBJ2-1	CASKGETEQFF	TGTGCCAGCAAAGGGGAAACTGAGCAGTTCTTC
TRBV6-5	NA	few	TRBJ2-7	CASSPGTPYEQYF	TGTGCCAGCAGCCCCGGGACACCCTACGAGCAGTACTTC
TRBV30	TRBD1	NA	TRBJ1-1	CAWSADRVGTEAFF	TGTGCCTGGAGTGCTGACAGGGTGGGCACTGAAGCTTTCTTT
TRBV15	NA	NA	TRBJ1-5	CATSRGVGALYSNQPQHF	TGTGCCACCAGCAGAGGTGTAGGGGCCCTCTATAGCAATCAGCCCCAGCATTTT
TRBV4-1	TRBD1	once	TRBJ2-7	CASSQGGQGVYEQYF	TGCGCCAGCAGCCAAGGGGGACAGGGGGTCTACGAGCAGTACTTC
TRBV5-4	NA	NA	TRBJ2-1	CASSPAAGNEQFF	TGTGCCAGCAGCCCCGCGGCTGGAAATGAGCAGTTCTTC
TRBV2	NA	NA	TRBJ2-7	CASRRRGLPDYEQYF	TGTGCCAGCAGGAGGCGGGGCCTCCCGGACTACGAGCAGTACTTC
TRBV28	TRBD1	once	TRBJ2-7	CASSLILPDRFTYEQYF	TGTGCCAGCAGTTTAATCCTTCCGGACAGGTTCACCTACGAGCAGTACTTC
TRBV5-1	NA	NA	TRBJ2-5	CASSLTSPGETQYF	TGCGCCAGCAGCTTGACTAGTCCGGGGGAGACCCAGTACTTC
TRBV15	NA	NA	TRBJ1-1	CATSRDTGLSTEAFF	TGTGCCACCAGCAGAGATACAGGGTTGAGCACTGAAGCTTTCTTT
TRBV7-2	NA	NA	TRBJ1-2	CASSLVSSDYGYTF	TGTGCCAGCAGCTTAGTAAGTTCGGACTATGGCTACACCTTC
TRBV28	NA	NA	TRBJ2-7	CASSLAATYEQYF	TGTGCCAGCAGTTTAGCGGCCACCTACGAGCAGTACTTC
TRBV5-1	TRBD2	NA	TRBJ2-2	CASSLATSGYTGELFF	TGCGCCAGCAGCTTGGCGACTAGCGGATACACCGGGGAGCTGTTTTTT
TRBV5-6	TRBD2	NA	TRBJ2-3	CASAMGTSGDLGGTDTQYF	TGTGCCAGCGCAATGGGGACTAGCGGGGATCTGGGGGGCACAGATACGCAGTATTTT